A single sample is the source of the 27 T cell receptor beta chains below, sequenced in a study of blood T cells in healthy people across ages. With a J-beta primer mix and a sample-barcoded 5' primer, a second PCR ran about 7 to 11 cycles. TCRdb analysed the 5' RACE reads with MiXCR anew, one entry per CDR3 protein. Among about 1,400,000 distinct CDR3 sequences listed, about 40% were seen once. Sequenced: blood. The receptors stem from a woman aged 18-29 years in good health.

The chain joins TRBV3-1 to TRBJ2-2, with D possibly called TRBD1 or TRBD2 (6 bases each). The CDR3 covers 17 residues. Looked up from germline, CDR1 is LGHDT and CDR2 is YNNKEL (reference sequence). V lost 1 base, J lost 3 bases, and 15 bases lay in between. The CDR3: CASSQAYGGPDTGELFF. CDR3 sequence (DNA): TGTGCCAGCAGCCAAGCTTATGGGGGGCCGGACACCGGGGAGCTGTTTTTT.

The chain carries TRBV9 and TRBJ2-4, with TRBD1 identical over 10 bases. Germline V gene lookup returns CDR1 SGDLS and CDR2 YYNGEE. The CDR3 is made up of 14 amino acids. Trimming removed 4 bases from V and 9 bases from J; junction bases left unmatched: 7. Here the CDR3 reads CASSPGTGVSIQYF. Here the CDR3 DNA reads TGTGCCAGCAGCCCCGGGACAGGGGTCAGCATTCAGTACTTC. Full variable domain (remainder filled in from reference TRBV9 and TRBJ2-4): DSGVTQTPKHLITATGQRVTLRCSPRSGDLSVYWYQQSLDQGLQFLIQYYNGEERAKGNILERFSAQQFPDLHSELNLSSLELGDSALYFCASSPGTGVSIQYFGAGTRLSVL.

This clonotype showed up just a few times. The DNA of the CDR3 is TGTGCCAGCAGCCACGCAGGGACTAGCAAGACCCAGTACTTC. It codes for CASSHAGTSKTQYF. The chain couples TRBV3-1 to TRBJ2-5, with 9 bases lining up with TRBD2. The germline V gene encodes CDR1 LGHDT and CDR2 YNNKEL (reference sequence). J lost 6 bases, V lost 3 bases, and 5 bases had no gene match. This CDR3 has 14 amino acids.

The J gene is TRBJ2-3, the V gene TRBV20-1; tentative D call: TRBD1 (5 bases). This CDR3 is 16 amino acids long. The germline V gene encodes CDR1 DFQATT and CDR2 SNEGSKA (reference sequence). The ends were cut back, 4 bases at V and 5 bases at J, with 22 bases in the middle. Here the CDR3 DNA reads TGCAGTGCTACATCCCTAGAGACGGCAAGGGGAGATACGCAGTATTTT. Amino acids: CSATSLETARGDTQYF.

This clonotype has just one count. The chain has TRBV7-2 and TRBJ1-1; D not resolved. The germline CDR1 and CDR2 sequences are SGHTA and FQGNSA. This CDR3 is built from 13 residues. Trimming left V 5 bases short and J 6 bases short, with 13 bases between. The CDR3 nucleotides read TGTGCCAGCAGCCCACAGCGGGAGGCTGAAGCTTTCTTT. It translates to CASSPQREAEAFF.

Concerning this clonotype itself: One base away lies a much larger clone, so this may be a sequencing read error. The chain carries TRBV6-2 or TRBV6-3 and TRBJ1-1; D might be TRBD1 (5 bases). CDR1 and CDR2 from the germline V gene are MNHEY and SVGEGT. V was clipped by 0 bases and J by 1 base, with 6 bases between them. CDR3 length: 14 amino acids. The CDR3 region is CASSYSTANTEAFF. The CDR3 DNA reads as TGTGCCAGCAGTTACTCGACAGCGAACACTGAAGCTTTCTTT.

The V gene is TRBV2, the J gene TRBJ1-6; TRBD1 agrees at 7 bases. V lost 5 bases to trimming and J lost 6 bases; unmatched junction nucleotides: 7. Per germline, CDR1 SNHLY and CDR2 FYNNEI. There are 15 residues in the CDR3. CDR3 DNA: TGTGCCAGCAGTAGCCGGGACAGTTCTAATTCACCCCTCCACTTT. Translating it yields CASSSRDSSNSPLHF.

The chain recombines TRBV7-8 with TRBJ2-1; D unresolved. The J call is uncertain, as TRBJ2-7 better fits the DNA end. The CDR3 totals 12 residues. Germline V gives CDR1 SGHVS, CDR2 FQNEAQ. Here the CDR3 reads CASSPPTHEQYF. The CDR3 DNA reads as TGTGCCAGCAGCCCACCGACTCATGAGCAGTACTTC.

The chain couples TRBV29-1 to TRBJ2-5; D remains ambiguous. Germline V gene lookup returns CDR1 SQVTM and CDR2 ANQGSEA. The CDR3 runs to 11 residues. The CDR3 nucleotides are TGCGGCTACTACGGAACCGAGACCCAGTACTTC. Its translation is CGYYGTETQYF. The entire variable domain, with the rest obtained from reference TRBV29-1 and TRBJ2-5, is as follows: SAVISQKPSRDICQRGTSLTIQCQVDSQVTMMFWYRQQPGQSLTLIATANQGSEATYESGFVIDKFPISRPNLTFSTLTVSNMSPEDSSIYLCGYYGTETQYFGPGTRLLVL.

The V call is TRBV3-1, the J call TRBJ2-4, with no clear D. Trimming shortened V by 2 bases and J by 4 bases, and 9 bases separated the two germline ends. CDR3 size: 14 residues. Germline V gene lookup returns CDR1 LGHDT and CDR2 YNNKEL (reference sequence). CDR3: CASSQSSRKNIQYF. As DNA, the CDR3 is TGTGCCAGCAGCCAATCCAGTCGAAAAAACATTCAGTACTTC.

This clonotype was detected only once. The chain couples TRBV27 to TRBJ2-2; D is possibly TRBD1 (6 bases). Germline loops: CDR1 MNHEY, CDR2 SMNVEV (reference sequence). Trimming left V 5 bases short and J 0 bases short, with 10 bases between. The CDR3 spans 15 residues. CDR3 bases: TGTGCCAGCAGTATTGGGACAACGAACACCGGGGAGCTGTTTTTT. This sequence encodes CASSIGTTNTGELFF.

This chain uses TRBV7-9 with TRBJ1-4; D possibly corresponds to TRBD1 (5 bases). Germline values: CDR1 SEHNR, CDR2 FQNEAQ (reference sequence). There are 15 residues in the CDR3. The V and J ends lost 6 bases and 12 bases respectively, with 23 bases between them. CDR3 in amino acids: CASSRTGGSLAQLFF. CDR3 sequence (DNA): TGTGCCAGCAGTCGTACAGGCGGCTCGCTTGCGCAACTGTTTTTT.

The chain uses TRBV12-3 or TRBV12-4 and TRBJ1-1; 9 bases agree with TRBD1. Trimming at V came to 6 bases and at J to 0 bases, leaving 2 bases not matched to a gene. The length of the CDR3 is 14 residues. CDR3 region: CASRGTGLNTEAFF. CDR3 nucleotides: TGTGCCAGCAGGGGGACAGGGCTGAACACTGAAGCTTTCTTT.

The genes are TRBV7-6 and TRBJ2-5, with D possibly matching TRBD1 (6 bases). The J call is in doubt because the DNA end fits TRBJ2-7 better. The CDR3 totals 14 residues. Germline lookup yields CDR1 SGHVS and CDR2 FNYEAQ. The DNA for the CDR3 is TGTGCCAGCAGCGTGACCGGGACAAATCACGAGCAGTACTTC. This encodes CASSVTGTNHEQYF.

The chain uses TRBV20-1 and TRBJ2-7, with D possibly TRBD1 on 6 matching bases. This CDR3 is built from 13 residues. V was clipped by 7 bases and J by 4 bases, with 17 bases between them. The germline gives CDR1 DFQATT, CDR2 SNEGSKA (reference sequence). CDR3 amino acids: CSGGPVLFYEQYF. CDR3 bases: TGCAGTGGGGGGCCTGTACTTTTTTACGAGCAGTACTTC.

The chain combines TRBV9 with TRBJ1-2, with 9 bases fitting TRBD1. There are 17 residues in the CDR3. The J segment lost 3 bases and the V segment lost 3 bases, leaving 12 bases of the junction unmatched. Germline CDR1 is SGDLS and CDR2 is YYNGEE. CDR3 in amino acids: CASSGIRDRDSDYGYTF. CDR3 DNA sequence: TGTGCCAGCAGCGGCATAAGGGACAGGGATTCGGACTATGGCTACACCTTC.

CDR3 loop: CASSQALQQMNTEAFF. Here the CDR3 DNA reads TGCGCCAGCAGCCAAGCCCTCCAGCAGATGAACACTGAAGCTTTCTTT. J is TRBJ1-1 and V is TRBV4-1; D gene ambiguous. The V and J ends lost 1 base and 0 bases respectively, with 12 bases between them. The CDR3 spans 16 residues. In germline, CDR1 is MGHRA, CDR2 YSYEKL.

The chain uses TRBV12-5 and TRBJ2-1; D not certain. Germline CDR1 and CDR2: LGHNT and FRNRAP. The CDR3 spans 13 residues. Trimming shortened V by 4 bases and J by 8 bases, and 12 bases separated the two germline ends. The CDR3 sequence: CASGSYPPHEQFF. The CDR3 nucleotides are TGTGCTAGTGGTTCGTATCCCCCCCATGAGCAGTTCTTC.

This clonotype was seen a single time. This rearrangement joins TRBV11-2 to TRBJ2-3, with 8 bases identical to TRBD1. The CDR3 has 17 amino acids. The trim removed 3 bases at V and 2 bases at J, leaving 10 bases unmatched. Germline-derived CDR1 and CDR2 are SGHAT and FQNNGV. The CDR3 spells CASSFLGRGPVTDTQYF. As DNA, the CDR3 is TGTGCCAGCAGCTTCCTGGGCAGGGGGCCAGTCACAGATACGCAGTATTTT.

The rearrangement joins TRBV11-2 to TRBJ2-1; 9 nucleotides agree with TRBD2. V shed 2 bases, J shed 5 bases, and the junction held 7 bases outside the gene matches. Germline loops: CDR1 SGHAT, CDR2 FQNNGV. CDR3 length: 16 amino acids. The CDR3 is CASSLRVASGDNEQFF. The CDR3 bases are TGTGCCAGCAGCTTACGTGTGGCTAGCGGGGACAATGAGCAGTTCTTC.

The chain recombines TRBV21-1 with TRBJ2-4; TRBD1, as called in the table, went unchecked against the DNA. TRBJ2-7 matches the DNA end more closely, so the J call is doubtful. TRBV21-1 represents a pseudogene. This CDR3 has 17 residues. The CDR3 nucleotides read TGTGCCAGCAGGCATCAGTTAGCGGGACAGGGGCTCTACGAGCAGTACTTC. This encodes CASRHQLAGQGLYEQYF.

This chain links TRBV27 with TRBJ2-1; TRBD2 might be the D (6 bases). Germline V gene sequence: CDR1 MNHEY, CDR2 SMNVEV (reference sequence). Trimming pared 2 bases from V and 12 bases from J, leaving 23 bases between. The CDR3 contains 16 residues. This CDR3 reads CASSLVGGQLYIVQFF. CDR3 bases: TGTGCCAGCAGTTTAGTGGGGGGTCAGTTGTATATTGTGCAGTTCTTC.

J is TRBJ2-5 and V is TRBV30; 10 positions match TRBD2. Germline lookup yields CDR1 GTSNPN and CDR2 SVGIG (reference sequence). J lost 5 bases, V lost 0 bases, and 6 bases had no gene match. CDR3 length: 15 amino acids. CDR3 amino acids: CAWSVGLAGVETQYF. CDR3 bases: TGTGCCTGGAGTGTCGGTCTAGCGGGAGTGGAGACCCAGTACTTC.

This sequence joins TRBV5-1 and TRBJ2-3; 8 bases line up with TRBD1. After removal of 0 bases from V and 5 bases from J, the junction contained 8 bases not matched to a gene. Germline assignment: CDR1 SGHRS and CDR2 YFSETQ. The CDR3 covers 16 residues. The CDR3 DNA follows: TGCGCCAGCAGCTTGGCCCAGGACAGGGTTGGAGATACGCAGTATTTT. It encodes CASSLAQDRVGDTQYF.

This clonotype was detected only a few times. This chain joins TRBV9 and TRBJ2-7; 8 positions match TRBD1. The CDR3 sequence is 15 residues long. The germline V gene encodes CDR1 SGDLS and CDR2 YYNGEE. The J segment lost 0 bases and the V segment lost 3 bases, leaving 5 bases of the junction unmatched. In DNA form, the CDR3 reads TGTGCCAGCAGCGCCAGGACAGGGTACTCCTACGAGCAGTACTTC. It translates to CASSARTGYSYEQYF.

J is TRBJ2-5 and V is TRBV28, with D possibly being TRBD2 (5 bases). CDR1 and CDR2 from the germline V gene are MDHEN and SYDVKM. The CDR3 is 14 residues long. V shed 5 bases and J shed 0 bases, with 10 bases lying between them. This chain's CDR3 is CASSDGLYQETQYF. In nucleotides, the CDR3 is TGTGCCAGCAGTGACGGACTGTACCAAGAGACCCAGTACTTC.

This clonotype was seen more than once but under ten times. This rearrangement joins TRBV21-1 to TRBJ2-7; the table's D call of TRBD2 was not tested on the DNA. TRBV21-1 constitutes a pseudogene. The CDR3 sequence is 17 residues long. The CDR3 DNA reads as TGTGCCAGCAGCAAAGCGAGAGGGGAGGGGACTAACTACGAGCAGTACTTC. Amino acid sequence: CASSKARGEGTNYEQYF.